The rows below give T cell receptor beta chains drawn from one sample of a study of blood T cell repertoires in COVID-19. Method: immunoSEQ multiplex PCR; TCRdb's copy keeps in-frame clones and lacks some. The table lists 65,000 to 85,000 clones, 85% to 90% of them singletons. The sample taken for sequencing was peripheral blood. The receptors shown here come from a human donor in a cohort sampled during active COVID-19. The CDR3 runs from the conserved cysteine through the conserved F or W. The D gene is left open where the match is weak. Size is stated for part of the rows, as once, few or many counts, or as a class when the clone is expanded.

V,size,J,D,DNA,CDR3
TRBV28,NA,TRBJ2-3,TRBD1,TGTGCCAGCTTTGGAACAGGGGGACCAGATACGCAGTATTTT,CASFGTGGPDTQYF
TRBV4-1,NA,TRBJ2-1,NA,TGCGCCAGCAGCCAGCCTAGCCCATACGGGCTAGAGCAGTTCTTC,CASSQPSPYGLEQFF
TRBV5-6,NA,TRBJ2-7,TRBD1,TGTGCCAGCAGCTTGTTTGGGGACAGGGCATCGTACGAGCAGTACTTC,CASSLFGDRASYEQYF
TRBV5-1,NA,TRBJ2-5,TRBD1,TGCGCCAGCAGCTTGGGACAGGGGGTCGAAGAGACCCAGTACTTC,CASSLGQGVEETQYF
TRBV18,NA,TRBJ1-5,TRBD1,TGTGCCAGCTCACCCCAGACAGGGAATCAGCCCCAGCATTTT,CASSPQTGNQPQHF
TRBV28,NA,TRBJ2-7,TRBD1,TGTGCCAGCAACCCCGGGACAGGGGTTTACGAGCAGTACTTC,CASNPGTGVYEQYF
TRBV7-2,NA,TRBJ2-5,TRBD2,TGTGCCAGCAGCTCCTTAGCGGGAGTACTGAAGACCCAGTACTTC,CASSSLAGVLKTQYF
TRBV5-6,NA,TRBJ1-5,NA,TGTGCCAGCAGCTCTTTAAATCAGCCCCAGCATTTT,CASSSLNQPQHF
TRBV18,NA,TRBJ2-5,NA,TGTGCCAGCTCACCACCATCCATGAGAGAGACCCAGTACTTC,CASSPPSMRETQYF
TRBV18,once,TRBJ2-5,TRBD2,TGTGCCAGCTCACCATACGCGGGGGACCAAGAGACCCAGTACTTC,CASSPYAGDQETQYF
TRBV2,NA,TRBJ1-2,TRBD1,TGTGCCAGCAGCTCCGGGACAGATTTCTATGGCTACACCTTC,CASSSGTDFYGYTF
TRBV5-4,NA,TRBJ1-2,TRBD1,TGTGCCAGCAGCCTGGGGACAGGGGATGGCTACACCTTC,CASSLGTGDGYTF
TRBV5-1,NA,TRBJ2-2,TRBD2,TGCGCCAGCAGCTCGAACCCGGGACTATCGAACACCGGGGAGCTGTTTTTT,CASSSNPGLSNTGELFF
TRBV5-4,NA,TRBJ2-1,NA,TGTGCCAGCAGCCCGGGACACCTATACAATGAGCAGTTCTTC,CASSPGHLYNEQFF
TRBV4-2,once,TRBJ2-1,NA,TGTGCCAGCAGCCAAGGGGGGGTACCTGGGGAGCAGTTCTTC,CASSQGGVPGEQFF